This TCR beta chain was found in a study of control samples from healthy donors and cancer patients. Measured with immunoSEQ multiplex PCR; TCRdb has only the in-frame clones, and not every one. The table has 150,000 to 200,000 clones, over 85% seen once. Between the trimmed V and J ends, which lost 1 base and 2 bases, there was a span of 8 bases. The CDR3 is 14 amino acids. The sample was blood. The sequence came from a man aged 25-45 years in good health. J is TRBJ2-5 and V is TRBV23-1; D gene ambiguous. TRBV23-1 is an ORF, and what it does is uncertain. The CDR3 region is CASSQYKRQETQYF. For the CDR3, the DNA is TGCGCCAGCAGTCAATATAAGAGACAAGAGACCCAGTACTTC.